Listed below are T cell receptor beta chains from one sample, sequenced in a study of T cell changes during pregnancy in multiple sclerosis. Method: immunoSEQ multiplex PCR; TCRdb's copy keeps in-frame clones and lacks some. The data contain fewer than 50,000 clones, around 94% of them singletons. Sequences were derived from CD8+ T cells from peripheral blood mononuclear cells, sampled before pregnancy. The receptors originated from a female donor with multiple sclerosis, enrolled in a pregnancy study. CDR3s include the opening cysteine and the closing phenylalanine or tryptophan. A D gene is named only where the DNA matches it firmly. Clone sizes are given selectively: once, few, many, or a class where the clone is expanded.

v_call	clone_size	d_call	j_call	cdr3_length	cdr3_aa	cdr3_nt
TRBV27	.	TRBD2	TRBJ2-7	17	CASSSSTSGTHSYEQYF	TGTGCCAGCAGTTCGTCTACTAGCGGGACCCACTCCTACGAGCAGTACTTC
TRBV29-1	.	.	TRBJ1-2	12	CSADGAGYGYTF	TGCAGCGCCGACGGGGCGGGGTATGGCTACACCTTC
TRBV7-8	.	TRBD1	TRBJ1-5	14	CASSGTGLNQPQHF	TGTGCCAGCAGCGGGACAGGGCTTAATCAGCCCCAGCATTTT
TRBV6-4	few	TRBD1	TRBJ2-1	14	CASSDTTGGNEQFF	TGTGCCAGCAGTGACACAACAGGGGGCAATGAGCAGTTCTTC
TRBV19	.	TRBD1	TRBJ2-7	14	CASSQTGALYEQYF	TGTGCCAGTAGTCAGACAGGGGCGTTATACGAGCAGTACTTC
TRBV10-2	.	TRBD1	TRBJ2-7	13	CASSDKLTGKQYF	TGCGCCAGCAGTGACAAGTTGACAGGGAAGCAGTACTTC
TRBV9	.	.	TRBJ1-1	13	CASSPRGPTEAFF	TGTGCCAGCAGCCCCAGAGGGCCCACTGAAGCTTTCTTT
TRBV19	.	TRBD2	TRBJ2-3	16	CASSIDQAGPTDTQYF	TGTGCCAGTAGTATAGATCAAGCGGGACCCACAGATACGCAGTATTTT
TRBV19	.	.	TRBJ1-5	15	CASSPFRGGDQPQHF	TGTGCCAGTAGTCCTTTCCGGGGAGGAGATCAGCCCCAGCATTTT
TRBV7-3	once	TRBD1	TRBJ2-7	13	CASSLRQGREQYF	TGTGCCAGCAGCTTAAGACAGGGTAGAGAGCAGTACTTC
TRBV7-2	.	TRBD2	TRBJ2-2	17	CASTPGLADPYTGELFF	TGTGCCAGCACCCCGGGGCTAGCGGACCCCTACACCGGGGAGCTGTTTTTT
TRBV4-1	.	TRBD2	TRBJ2-1	22	CASSPIPLPPLEAGRYYNEQFF	TGCGCCAGCAGCCCAATCCCCTTACCCCCCCTAGAAGCGGGAAGATATTACAATGAGCAGTTCTTC
TRBV4-2	.	.	TRBJ1-1	17	CASSQLQGSVMNTEAFF	TGTGCCAGCAGCCAACTCCAGGGGTCGGTCATGAACACTGAAGCTTTCTTT
TRBV7-8	.	TRBD2	TRBJ2-1	15	CASSHQRGPYNEQFF	TGTGCCAGCAGCCACCAGCGGGGGCCCTACAATGAGCAGTTCTTC
TRBV7-9	.	.	TRBJ2-7	12	CASSSLPHEQYF	TGTGCCAGCAGCTCCCTACCCCACGAGCAGTACTTC
TRBV2	.	TRBD2	TRBJ2-4	17	CASGGVGDPVAKNIQYF	TGTGCCAGCGGGGGGGTCGGGGATCCTGTAGCCAAAAACATTCAGTACTTC
TRBV11-2	.	TRBD2	TRBJ2-1	14	CASSLEISGHEQFF	TGTGCCAGCAGCTTAGAGATTAGCGGGCATGAGCAGTTCTTC
TRBV27	once	TRBD1	TRBJ2-7	13	CASARQGGYEQYF	TGTGCCAGCGCACGACAGGGTGGCTACGAGCAGTACTTC
TRBV27	.	.	TRBJ2-6	15	CASRNLGGGANVLTF	TGTGCCAGCAGAAACCTGGGGGGTGGGGCCAACGTCCTGACTTTC
TRBV2	.	TRBD1	TRBJ2-1	12	CASSPTGAEQFF	TGTGCCAGCAGCCCGACAGGGGCTGAGCAGTTCTTC
TRBV5-1	.	.	TRBJ1-1	11	CASRQGAEAFF	TGCGCCAGCAGACAGGGCGCTGAAGCTTTCTTT
TRBV5-4	.	.	TRBJ2-2	14	CASSRDSNTGELFF	TGTGCCAGCAGCCGGGACTCGAACACCGGGGAGCTGTTTTTT
TRBV19	.	TRBD2	TRBJ2-1	14	CASSAGGLYNEQFF	TGTGCCAGTTCGGCGGGAGGACTATACAATGAGCAGTTCTTC
TRBV19	.	TRBD1	TRBJ2-7	14	CASSPTGGRYEQYF	TGTGCCAGTAGCCCGACAGGGGGACGCTACGAGCAGTACTTC
TRBV6-6	.	TRBD2	TRBJ2-5	13	CASRAGTRETQYF	TGTGCCAGCAGAGCCGGGACTAGAGAGACCCAGTACTTC
TRBV29-1	.	.	TRBJ2-1	13	CSVILQTYNEQFF	TGCAGCGTTATTCTGCAGACTTACAATGAGCAGTTCTTC
TRBV6-1	few	.	TRBJ2-3	15	CASSETAGSTDTQYF	TGTGCCAGCAGTGAAACGGCAGGGAGCACAGATACGCAGTATTTT
TRBV7-8	once	TRBD1	TRBJ2-3	18	CASSSTLWTGGRTDTQYF	TGTGCCAGCAGCAGCACACTTTGGACAGGGGGCCGCACAGATACGCAGTATTTT
TRBV2	.	.	TRBJ2-2	14	CARGTNNYPGKLFF	TGTGCCAGGGGGACAAATAATTACCCCGGGAAGCTGTTTTTT
TRBV5-5	once	TRBD1	TRBJ1-2	15	CASSSAGTGRYGYTF	TGTGCCAGCAGCTCCGCCGGGACAGGGCGGTATGGCTACACCTTC
TRBV27	once	.	TRBJ2-3	11	CASTSTDTQYF	TGTGCCAGCACGAGCACAGATACGCAGTATTTT
TRBV19	.	TRBD1	TRBJ1-1	14	CASARQGRNTEAFF	TGTGCCAGCGCTCGACAGGGGCGGAACACTGAAGCTTTCTTT
TRBV14	.	TRBD2	TRBJ2-1	16	CASSPARASGRPEQFF	TGTGCCAGCAGCCCCGCCAGGGCTAGCGGGAGACCTGAGCAGTTCTTC
TRBV4-1	.	.	TRBJ2-1	13	CASSHLGGNEQFF	TGCGCCAGCAGCCATTTAGGCGGTAATGAGCAGTTCTTC
TRBV28	medium-sized	.	TRBJ1-4	13	CASSFRGFGKLFF	TGTGCCAGCAGTTTCCGGGGTTTCGGGAAACTGTTTTTT
TRBV27	.	.	TRBJ2-1	16	CASSLSVMASWNEQFF	TGTGCCAGCAGTTTATCGGTGATGGCTAGCTGGAATGAGCAGTTCTTC
TRBV4-2	.	TRBD2	TRBJ2-3	16	CASSQGRLAGADTQYF	TGTGCCAGCAGCCAAGGACGACTAGCGGGCGCAGATACGCAGTATTTT
TRBV4-3	.	TRBD2	TRBJ2-1	15	CASSPGLALYNEQFF	TGCGCCAGCAGCCCGGGACTAGCGCTCTACAATGAGCAGTTCTTC
TRBV11-2	.	.	TRBJ1-3	14	CASFREGGGNTIYF	TGTGCCAGCTTCAGGGAAGGAGGGGGAAACACCATATATTTT
TRBV2	.	TRBD1	TRBJ2-2	17	CASSESGQGLGTGELFF	TGTGCCAGCAGTGAATCGGGACAGGGGCTGGGCACCGGGGAGCTGTTTTTT